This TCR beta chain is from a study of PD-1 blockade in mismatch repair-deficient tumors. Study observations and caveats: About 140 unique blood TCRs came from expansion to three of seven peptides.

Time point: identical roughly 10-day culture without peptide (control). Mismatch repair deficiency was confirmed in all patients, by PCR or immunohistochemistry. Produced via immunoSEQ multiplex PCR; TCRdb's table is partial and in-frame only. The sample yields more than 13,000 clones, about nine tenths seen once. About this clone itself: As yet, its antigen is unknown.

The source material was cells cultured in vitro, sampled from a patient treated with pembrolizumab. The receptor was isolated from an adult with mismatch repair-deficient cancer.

CDR3: CATSSDAGLSGSPLHF. CDR3 in DNA: TGTGCCACCAGCTCTGACGCCGGGCTATCTGGTTCACCCCTCCACTTT. The chain carries TRBV15 and TRBJ1-6; unclear D gene. The CDR3 consists of 16 residues. Germline V CDR1 and CDR2: LNHNV, YYDKDF (reference sequence). With 5 bases removed from V and 9 bases from J, the gap between germline ends came to 20 bases.